The present T cell receptor beta chain was sequenced within a study of cytotoxic CD8 clonotypes in ibrutinib-treated CLL. Whole-study results and caveats: Clonality was elevated at ibrutinib response and had returned toward baseline at progression.

Concerning this clone: Its antigen remains unidentified.

TCRdb's table, derived via immunoSEQ multiplex PCR, lists solely in-frame clones and lacks some. Of some 130,000 clones in the sample, about 80% were seen once. This CDR3 has 14 amino acids. V lost 6 bases and J lost 2, with 11 bases in between. Germline V gives CDR1 MDHEN, CDR2 SYDVKM. The chain is built from TRBV28 and TRBJ2-1, with unresolved D. This TCR came from a human donor with chronic lymphocytic leukemia. The input for sequencing was PBMCs, taken after 24 months of ibrutinib treatment. CDR3: CASSPPGAYNEQFF. In nucleotides, the CDR3 is TGTGCCAGCAGCCCTCCCGGCGCCTACAATGAGCAGTTCTTC.